This is a list of T cell receptor beta chains from one sample in a study of high-grade serous ovarian cancer treatment subgroups. Sequencing used immunoSEQ multiplex PCR; TCRdb keeps in-frame clones, though not all of them. This repertoire shows roughly 4,600 clones, roughly three quarters found once; its top ten account for just over 5.5%. Sequenced input: tumor tissue. All receptors come from a human donor with high-grade serous ovarian cancer. Both conserved end residues are part of each CDR3. Fields, in order: CDR3 length, clone size, J gene, V gene, D gene, CDR3 DNA, CDR3 protein. The D gene is left open where the match is weak. Size tells how often a clone was seen (once, few, many) or the class of an expanded clone, and some rows leave it out.

14 | - | TRBJ2-1 | TRBV7-3 | TRBD2 | TGTGCCAGCAGCCGACTAGCGTATGGCAATGAGCAGTTCTTC | CASSRLAYGNEQFF
14 | - | TRBJ1-6 | TRBV30 | TRBD1 | TGTGCCGGTAGAGCCGGGACAGGGAATTCACCCCTCCACTTT | CAGRAGTGNSPLHF
14 | once | TRBJ2-7 | TRBV9 | TRBD1 | TGTGCCAGCAGCGAACAGGGGGAACCCTACGAGCAGTACTTC | CASSEQGEPYEQYF
13 | - | TRBJ2-5 | TRBV5-8 | - | TGTGCCAGCAGCCCCGGCTTCTTGGGGACCCAGTACTTC | CASSPGFLGTQYF
14 | few | TRBJ1-4 | TRBV4-1 | - | TGCGCCAGCAGTCCGACCCTCCATCTTGAAAAACTGTTTTTT | CASSPTLHLEKLFF
12 | - | TRBJ1-4 | TRBV27 | - | TGTGCCAGCAGGGGGCCAGAAGAAAAACTGTTTTTT | CASRGPEEKLFF
13 | few | TRBJ1-1 | TRBV30 | TRBD1 | TGTGCCTGGGACAGGGGCTCCAACACTGAAGCTTTCTTT | CAWDRGSNTEAFF
12 | - | TRBJ1-2 | TRBV30 | - | TGTGCCTGGAGTGGACAGGTCTATGGCTACACCTTC | CAWSGQVYGYTF
13 | - | TRBJ2-7 | TRBV30 | - | TGTGCTGCTCCGGGACCTCTCACCGACGAGCAGTACTTC | CAAPGPLTDEQYF
11 | - | TRBJ2-7 | TRBV20-1 | - | TGCAGTGCTAGGGGGACCTACGAGCAGTACTTC | CSARGTYEQYF
14 | - | TRBJ2-7 | TRBV5-1 | - | TGCGCCAGCAGAGCGGTCACAGGAGCCTACGAGCAGTACTTC | CASRAVTGAYEQYF
13 | - | TRBJ2-7 | TRBV6-6 | - | TGTGCCAGCAGTTACTCGAGAGGTTACGAGCAGTACTTC | CASSYSRGYEQYF
15 | - | TRBJ2-7 | TRBV9 | - | TGTGCCAGCAGCTCTCAGGGGCCAGGCTCCTACGAGCAGTACTTC | CASSSQGPGSYEQYF
14 | - | TRBJ1-1 | TRBV5-5 | - | TGTGCCAGCAGCTTGGCCTTGGCGAACACTGAAGCTTTCTTT | CASSLALANTEAFF
15 | - | TRBJ1-2 | TRBV7-2 | - | TGTGCCAGCAGAACCGATCCTGCAGGGAGCTATGGCTACACCTTC | CASRTDPAGSYGYTF
15 | - | TRBJ1-2 | TRBV6-5 | TRBD1 | TGTGCCAGCAGACCCGGGACAGGGCCATATCATGGCTACACCTTC | CASRPGTGPYHGYTF
12 | few | TRBJ1-1 | TRBV30 | - | TGTGCCTGGAGTGATAGGGTATCGGGAGCTTTCTTT | CAWSDRVSGAFF
11 | - | TRBJ1-1 | TRBV15 | - | TGTGCCACCAGTAGAAGCACTGAAGCTTTCTTT | CATSRSTEAFF
14 | - | TRBJ1-5 | TRBV5-6 | - | TGTGCCAGCAGCTTTAGTGACAGCAATCAGCCCCAGCATTTT | CASSFSDSNQPQHF
15 | - | TRBJ1-5 | TRBV18 | TRBD1 | TGTGCCAGCTCCCCAGACAGGGGAGGAAATCAGCCCCAGCATTTT | CASSPDRGGNQPQHF